This T cell receptor (beta chain) was captured in a study of identical twins. Findings and caveats of the study: When twins shared out-of-frame alpha sequences, those sequences had excess low generation probability.

All donors were healthy, and all were Caucasian. This clonotype was counted between two and nine times. The target antigen is unknown. V lost 3 bases to trimming and J lost 5 bases, with 14 bases between them. Germline-derived CDR1 and CDR2 are MNHEY and SMNVEV (reference sequence). The CDR3 runs 14 residues. Template switching, a step in the protocol, added a universal primer site, and cDNA carried unique molecular identifiers. TCRdb processed the 5' RACE reads anew with MiXCR; each CDR3 protein has one entry. The data hold 350,000 or so distinct CDR3 sequences, with about 12% observed a single time. This sample also belongs to another study, concerning yellow fever vaccine responses in identical twins.

The TCR originated in a young woman in good health. The V call is TRBV27, the J call TRBJ2-7, with D tentatively TRBD1 or TRBD2 (5 bases each). Sequencing was carried out using CD8+ T cells sorted from blood. CDR3 bases: TGTGCCAGCAGTTTCGTCCTAGGGACGGACGAGCAGTACTTC. Translating it yields CASSFVLGTDEQYF.